The T cell receptor (beta chain) described here comes from a study of blood T cell repertoires in COVID-19. On the study more broadly: T cells, B-cell-depleted T cells, or PBMCs provided the cDNA or gDNA that served as material.

Only in-frame clones appear in the TCRdb table, and some are missing; sequencing was by immunoSEQ multiplex PCR. The sample records 250,000 or so clones, around 90% being singletons. Sequencing input: peripheral blood. The clonotype comes from an older woman with COVID-19, enrolled during active disease.

The CDR3 spells CSVQGTDTQYF. In nucleotides, the CDR3 is TGCAGTGTACAGGGAACAGATACGCAGTATTTT. The chain joins TRBV20-1 to TRBJ2-3; weak D call: TRBD1 (6 bases). V gave up 7 bases and J gave up 3 bases, with 8 bases separating them. This CDR3 has 11 residues. Germline V gene sequence: CDR1 DFQATT, CDR2 SNEGSKA (reference sequence).